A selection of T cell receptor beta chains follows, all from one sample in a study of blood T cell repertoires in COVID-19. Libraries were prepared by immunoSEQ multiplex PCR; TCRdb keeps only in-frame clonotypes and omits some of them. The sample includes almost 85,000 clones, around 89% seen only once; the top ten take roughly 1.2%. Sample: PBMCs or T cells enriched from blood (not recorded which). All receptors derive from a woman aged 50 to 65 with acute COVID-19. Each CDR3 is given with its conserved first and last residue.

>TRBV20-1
CSASPGTGYGYTF
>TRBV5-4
CASSSGLGTSFREQYF
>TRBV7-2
CASSRPQVAGGGNEQFF
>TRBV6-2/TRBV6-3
CASSYQGGLFF
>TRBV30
CAWSVISNTEAFF
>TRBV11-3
CASSLGTGTGELFF
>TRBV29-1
CSVAGLAGELFF
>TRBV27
CASSPYPGLAGEQYF
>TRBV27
CASRDPGQGAGETQYF
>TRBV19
CASSIGAGSYEQYF
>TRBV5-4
CASRPGTALEGYTF
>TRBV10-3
CAISESRDRGIHEQYF
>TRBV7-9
CASSSRIPLRTGELFF
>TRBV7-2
CASSLQAGSTDTQYF
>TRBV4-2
CASSQAGVENIQYF
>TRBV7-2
CASSLGLVETQYF
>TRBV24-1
CATSDGTGSRGYTF
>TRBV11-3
CASSRTGGVYTEAFF
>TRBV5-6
CASSLWGDSPGELFF
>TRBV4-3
CASSQDQAAGNTIYF
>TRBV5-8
CASSLGQGGNEQFF
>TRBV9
CASSVVGSGRAYNEQFF
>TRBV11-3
CASSATSGSFNEQFF
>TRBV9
CASSPRVNLNEQFF
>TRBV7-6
CASSFGPSGSYNEQFF
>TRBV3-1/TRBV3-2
CASSPGSGGTVQQFF
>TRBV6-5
CASCPSFGSLTEAFF
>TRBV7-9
CASSLQGWNYGYTF
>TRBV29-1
CSVGRGTTETQYF
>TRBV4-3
CASSQDIRIYDNEQFF
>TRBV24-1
CATSDPRQGNIQYF
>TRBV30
CAWATGIPPYEQYF
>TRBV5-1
CASSLAGFNEQFF
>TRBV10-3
CAISEQGVEAFF
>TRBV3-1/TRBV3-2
CASSQGTGGRSDTQYF
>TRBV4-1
CASSPGTSGSNTQYF
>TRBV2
CASSEAQDSPLHF
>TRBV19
CASSGGLGNQPQHF
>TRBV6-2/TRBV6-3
CASSKQGATANTEAFF
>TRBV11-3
CASSLYRESPLHF
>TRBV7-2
CASSLGGGNSYEQYF
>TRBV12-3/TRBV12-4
CASSSLGGGYTF
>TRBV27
CASSLRVGRGGVTQYF
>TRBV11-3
CASSPRDSSGWEQYF
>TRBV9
CASSVGMDSIRTEAFF
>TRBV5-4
CASSRTGGGSGNTIYF
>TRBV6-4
CASSLQGDNSPLHF
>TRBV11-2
CASRHLAGPYNEQFF
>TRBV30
CAHSGNGADTQYF
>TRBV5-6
CASSFGQGYGYTF
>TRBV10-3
CAISEYGQAGAEQYF
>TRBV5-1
CASSSSGTLYEQYF
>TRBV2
CASKGTGSYEQYF
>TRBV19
CASSRLVEETQYF
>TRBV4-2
CASSQEGGGNTGELFF